The 30 T cell receptor beta chains presented below share a single source sample, sequenced in a study of control samples from healthy donors and cancer patients. The table came from immunoSEQ multiplex PCR; TCRdb's copy has only in-frame clones and leaves some out. The table records about 120,000 clones, more than 70% of them present only once. Sequences were obtained from blood. Source of these receptors: a man aged 50 to 60 in good health.

The chain is built from TRBV15 and TRBJ1-1; 7 nucleotides align to TRBD1. This CDR3 spans 13 amino acids. After removal of 8 bases from V and 0 bases from J, the junction contained 3 bases not matched to a gene. Germline V CDR1 and CDR2: LNHNV, YYDKDF (reference sequence). The CDR3 DNA reads as TGTGCCACCCGGGGACAGATGAACACTGAAGCTTTCTTT. As protein: CATRGQMNTEAFF.

This rearrangement joins TRBV4-3 to TRBJ1-3; the D is unclear. Looked up from germline, CDR1 is LGHNA and CDR2 is YSLEER. V lost 4 bases and J 0 bases, leaving 10 bases between the germline ends. This CDR3 contains 15 residues. The CDR3, as DNA: TGCGCCAGCAGCCGCCGGGCGGACTCTGGAAACACCATATATTTT. Translation gives CASSRRADSGNTIYF.

This chain joins TRBV4-1 and TRBJ2-7, with D hard to call. In germline, CDR1 is MGHRA, CDR2 YSYEKL. This CDR3 has 16 residues. V was pared by 0 bases and J by 2 bases, with 14 bases between. CDR3 sequence (DNA): TGCGCCAGCAGCCAAGAACAAAGGCAGGCCACCTACGAGCAGTACTTC. This encodes CASSQEQRQATYEQYF.

This rearrangement joins TRBV18 to TRBJ2-7; D is unclear. CDR1 KGHSH and CDR2 LQKENI come from the germline V gene. The CDR3 consists of 14 residues. V shed 6 bases and J shed 1 base, with 13 bases lying between them. CDR3 sequence reads: CASSKGRSSYEQYF. The CDR3 DNA sequence: TGTGCCAGCTCTAAGGGAAGGTCTTCCTACGAGCAGTACTTC.

The J gene is TRBJ1-5, the V gene TRBV29-1; D remains unclear. This CDR3 comprises 13 residues. Per germline, CDR1 SQVTM and CDR2 ANQGSEA. V lost 6 bases and J 3 bases, leaving 12 bases between the germline ends. CDR3 amino acids: CSVGPGSNQPQHF. CDR3 DNA sequence: TGCAGCGTCGGACCGGGCTCCAATCAGCCCCAGCATTTT.

The chain links TRBV7-6 to TRBJ1-6, with 7 bases lining up with TRBD1. The CDR3 sequence is 14 residues long. J gave up 9 bases and V 5 bases, and 7 bases lay outside the gene matches. The germline CDR1 and CDR2 sequences are SGHVS and FNYEAQ. The CDR3 DNA is TGTGCCAGCAGCCCACAGGGGCATACTTCACCCCTCCACTTT. It specifies CASSPQGHTSPLHF.

The rearrangement joins TRBV18 to TRBJ1-4; 9 nucleotides agree with TRBD1. Germline V gene data show CDR1 as KGHSH and CDR2 as LQKENI. J lost 5 bases, V lost 3 bases, and 4 bases had no gene match. This CDR3 has 15 residues. This CDR3 reads CASSPQTGGNEKLFF. DNA of the CDR3: TGTGCCAGCTCACCTCAGACAGGGGGGAATGAAAAACTGTTTTTT.

The chain is built from TRBV6-1 and TRBJ1-1; D not resolved. This CDR3 has 14 amino acids. The V end lost 3 bases, the J end lost 1 base, and 9 bases lay between the germline ends. Germline V lookup: CDR1 MNHNS, CDR2 SASEGT. The CDR3 DNA reads as TGTGCCAGCAGTGAGCCCCAACGGAACACTGAAGCTTTCTTT. Residues: CASSEPQRNTEAFF.

The chain is built from TRBV4-2 and TRBJ2-5; 9 positions match TRBD2. Germline-derived CDR1 and CDR2 are LGHNA and YNFKEQ. The CDR3 sequence is 19 residues long. V shed 0 bases, J shed 5 bases, and the junction held 16 bases outside the gene matches. CDR3 sequence reads: CASSQDRGGSGGKGETQYF. The CDR3 DNA reads TGTGCCAGCAGCCAAGATCGAGGGGGTAGCGGGGGTAAAGGGGAGACCCAGTACTTC.

The chain couples TRBV7-2 to TRBJ1-1, with D perhaps matching TRBD1 (5 bases). The CDR3 contains 12 residues. Trimming took off 7 bases at V and 1 base at J, with 7 bases between the two ends. Germline V gives CDR1 SGHTA, CDR2 FQGNSA. This CDR3 is CASKQANTEAFF. In nucleotides, the CDR3 is TGTGCCAGCAAACAGGCGAACACTGAAGCTTTCTTT.

As concerns this clone: The same CDR3 can be traced to other DNA sequences in this sample. This chain uses TRBV20-1 with TRBJ2-1; D call uncertain. Trimming stripped 4 bases from V and 4 bases from J, with 2 bases between. Germline V CDR1 and CDR2: DFQATT, SNEGSKA (reference sequence). The CDR3 spans 10 residues. The DNA for the CDR3 is TGCAGTGCTATATACAATGAGCAGTTCTTC. Translating it yields CSAIYNEQFF.

The V and J genes are TRBV19 and TRBJ2-1, with 12 bases fitting TRBD2. Germline values: CDR1 LNHDA, CDR2 SQIVND (reference sequence). The CDR3 runs 14 residues. The trim removed 7 bases at V and 7 bases at J, leaving 5 bases unmatched. DNA for the CDR3: TGTGCCAGTAACCTAGCGGGGGGGCCGAATGAGCAGTTCTTC. Residues: CASNLAGGPNEQFF.

Concerning this clone: The same CDR3 is also encoded by other DNA sequences in this sample. The chain carries TRBV5-4 and TRBJ2-6, with 7 positions matching TRBD1. The trim removed 4 bases at V and 4 bases at J, leaving 5 bases unmatched. The CDR3 extends over 15 amino acids. Germline CDR1 SGHNT, CDR2 YYREEE (reference sequence). The CDR3 nucleotides are TGTGCCAGCAGCCGACAGGGATCCGGGGCCAACGTCCTGACTTTC. Encoded protein: CASSRQGSGANVLTF.

The chain couples TRBV15 to TRBJ1-1; TRBD1 is a possible D gene (6 bases). Trimming cost V 0 bases and J 5 bases, with 16 bases left between them. Germline assignment: CDR1 LNHNV and CDR2 YYDKDF (reference sequence). The CDR3 extends over 16 amino acids. Written as DNA, the CDR3 is TGTGCCACCAGCAGAGATAGGCGGGGGGCGCTGACTGAAGCTTTCTTT. This encodes CATSRDRRGALTEAFF.

The J gene is TRBJ1-5, the V gene TRBV7-2; a possible D gene is TRBD1 (5 bases). V was cut by 1 base and J by 4 bases, with 8 bases left in between. Germline-derived CDR1 and CDR2 are SGHTA and FQGNSA. The CDR3 spans 14 residues. In DNA form, the CDR3 reads TGTGCCAGCAGCTTAGAGCCAGGGAATCAGCCCCAGCATTTT. As protein: CASSLEPGNQPQHF.

In nucleotides, the CDR3 is TGTGCCAGCAGTGAGGACAGGGTGGACACTGAAGCTTTCTTT. Its protein product is CASSEDRVDTEAFF. The chain employs TRBV6-1 and TRBJ1-1; 8 nucleotides agree with TRBD1. V was pared by 3 bases and J by 3 bases, with 3 bases of the junction left unmatched. Germline V lookup: CDR1 MNHNS, CDR2 SASEGT. The CDR3 contains 14 residues.

This clone was counted once. This chain connects TRBV25-1 to TRBJ1-2, with TRBD1 as a possible D gene (6 bases). Germline-derived CDR1 and CDR2 are MGHDK and SYGVNS. V was clipped by 4 bases and J by 3 bases, with 18 bases between them. The CDR3 consists of 16 residues. CDR3 DNA: TGTGCCAGCAGTGTAGGAGGACTTGCAGGGGACTATGGCTACACCTTC. Encoded protein: CASSVGGLAGDYGYTF.

The chain couples TRBV28 to TRBJ1-2; tentative D call: TRBD1 (6 bases). Between the trimmed V and J ends, which lost 5 bases and 2 bases, there was a span of 15 bases. Per germline, CDR1 MDHEN and CDR2 SYDVKM. The CDR3 spans 15 residues. The CDR3 DNA follows: TGTGCCAGCAGTACGTACAGGGTAGTAAACTATGGCTACACCTTC. This translates into CASSTYRVVNYGYTF.

On this clone: At one end, the junction sequence differs from germline, possibly due to a read error. The genes are TRBV2 and TRBJ1-2; maybe TRBD1 (5 bases). The CDR3 consists of 14 residues. From germline, CDR1 is SNHLY and CDR2 FYNNEI. The CDR3 nucleotides read TGTGCCAGCAGTAAAGCTCAGGTGGGGGGTGACTACACCTTC. This sequence encodes CASSKAQVGGDYTF.

This clone was picked up a small number of times. The chain recombines TRBV6-5 with TRBJ1-5; D gene uncertain. CDR1 and CDR2 from the germline V gene are MNHEY and SVGAGI. The CDR3 consists of 15 residues. V was pared by 2 bases and J by 0 bases, with 8 bases between. CDR3 in amino acids: CASSYAVNSNQPQHF. DNA of the CDR3: TGTGCCAGCAGTTACGCAGTAAATAGCAATCAGCCCCAGCATTTT.

This chain connects TRBV19 to TRBJ1-5, with a possible D match to TRBD1 (5 bases). V was pared by 3 bases and J by 0 bases, with 12 bases between. The CDR3 runs 16 residues. The germline V gene encodes CDR1 LNHDA and CDR2 SQIVND (reference sequence). The DNA for the CDR3 is TGTGCCAGTAGTATCATCGGGGACGGTAGCAATCAGCCCCAGCATTTT. Its protein is CASSIIGDGSNQPQHF.

The chain links TRBV3-1 (or the pseudogene TRBV3-2) to TRBJ2-1, with D unclear. CDR1 is LGHDT and CDR2 is YNNKEL in the germline V gene (reference sequence). CDR3 length: 15 amino acids. Trimming stripped 4 bases from V and 0 bases from J, with 10 bases between. The CDR3 sequence is CASSRLVNSYNEQFF. The CDR3 DNA reads as TGTGCCAGCAGCCGTCTGGTAAACTCCTACAATGAGCAGTTCTTC.

The V and J genes are TRBV18 and TRBJ1-2; TRBD1 matches 9 bases. The V segment lost 6 bases and the J segment 2 bases; nucleotides outside the gene matches: 4. CDR3 length: 14 amino acids. In germline, CDR1 is KGHSH, CDR2 LQKENI. The CDR3 sequence is CASSPGQGNYGYTF. Here the CDR3 DNA reads TGTGCCAGCTCGCCTGGACAGGGGAACTATGGCTACACCTTC.

Note on this clone: The identical CDR3 is also encoded by other nucleotide sequences in the sample. V and J are TRBV7-2 and TRBJ1-1; maybe TRBD1 (6 bases). Germline values: CDR1 SGHTA, CDR2 FQGNSA. Trimming removed 3 bases from V and 1 base from J, with 6 bases in between. The CDR3 contains 13 residues. The CDR3 DNA sequence: TGTGCCAGCAGCTTGGACAGGAACACTGAAGCTTTCTTT. It yields the protein CASSLDRNTEAFF. Combining the CDR3 with reference TRBV7-2 and TRBJ1-1 gives the whole variable domain GAGVSQSPSNKVTEKGKDVELRCDPISGHTALYWYRQSLGQGLEFLIYFQGNSAPDKSGLPSDRFSAERTGGSVSTLTIQRTQQEDSAVYLCASSLDRNTEAFFGQGTRLTVV.

The chain recombines TRBV28 with TRBJ2-6; D not resolved. V was cut by 1 base and J by 1 base, with 5 bases left in between. The length of the CDR3 is 15 residues. The V gene's germline CDR1 is MDHEN and CDR2 SYDVKM. The CDR3 here is CASSLLVSGANVLTF. In DNA form, the CDR3 reads TGTGCCAGCAGTTTATTGGTTTCTGGGGCCAACGTCCTGACTTTC.

This rearrangement joins TRBV15 to TRBJ1-6; possibly TRBD1 for D (5 bases). There are 17 residues in the CDR3. The germline gives CDR1 LNHNV, CDR2 YYDKDF (reference sequence). V lost 1 base and J 13 bases, leaving 23 bases between the germline ends. In nucleotides, the CDR3 is TGTGCCACCAGCAGAGTAGATACCGGGACCCTCCGGGGGCCCCTCCACTTT. It is translated as CATSRVDTGTLRGPLHF.

With regard to this clone: This CDR3 is also generated by other DNA sequences in the sample. J is TRBJ2-7 and V is TRBV11-2; possibly TRBD1 for D (6 bases). CDR3 length: 13 residues. The germline gives CDR1 SGHAT, CDR2 FQNNGV. The V end was cut by 5 bases, the J end by 4 bases, with 12 bases between. This CDR3 is CASSPGQTYEQYF. The CDR3 coding sequence is TGTGCCAGCAGCCCCGGACAGACTTACGAGCAGTACTTC. Looking up the rest from reference TRBV11-2 and TRBJ2-7 gives the full variable domain: EAGVAQSPRYKIIEKRQSVAFWCNPISGHATLYWYQQILGQGPKLLIQFQNNGVVDDSQLPKDRFSAERLKGVDSTLKIQPAKLEDSAVYLCASSPGQTYEQYFGPGTRLTVT.

The chain recombines TRBV6-6 with TRBJ1-2, with D tentatively TRBD1 (6 bases). This CDR3 region has 13 residues. V was cut by 5 bases and J by 7 bases, with 14 bases left in between. Germline values: CDR1 MNHNY, CDR2 SVGAGI (reference sequence). The CDR3 is CASSRGTWVGYTF. Here the CDR3 DNA reads TGTGCCAGCAGTCGCGGGACATGGGTTGGCTACACCTTC.

The chain carries TRBV18 and TRBJ2-2, with 12 bases matching TRBD2. The V gene end was trimmed by 3 bases and the J gene end by 4 bases; junction bases not matched to a gene: 3. The CDR3 spans 16 residues. Germline CDR1 is KGHSH and CDR2 is LQKENI. The CDR3 spells CASSPTSGGFTGELFF. Written as DNA, the CDR3 is TGTGCCAGCTCACCGACTAGCGGGGGTTTCACCGGGGAGCTGTTTTTT.

The chain carries TRBV11-2 and TRBJ2-3; D unclear. The length of the CDR3 is 19 residues. Trimming pared 2 bases from V and 0 bases from J, leaving 21 bases between. The germline V gene encodes CDR1 SGHAT and CDR2 FQNNGV. CDR3 loop: CASSLYTHSADASTDTQYF. Here the CDR3 DNA reads TGTGCCAGCAGCTTATATACCCATTCCGCGGACGCTAGCACAGATACGCAGTATTTT.